Following are 18 T cell receptor beta chains from one sample sequenced in a study of T-cell memory formation after mild COVID-19. MiXCR, applied by TCRdb to the 5' RACE reads, yields one record per CDR3 protein. The table has about 620,000 distinct CDR3 sequences, about 20% seen once. The sample comprised PBMCs or a T cell subset sorted from them (not recorded which). All receptors come from an adult woman who had mild COVID-19 (a few samples of this study predate the infection). Cell type and time point are not known.

This clonotype turned up a few times. J is TRBJ2-5 and V is TRBV6-2 or TRBV6-3; D uncertain. Germline V CDR1 and CDR2: MNHEY, SVGEGT. Trimming took off 7 bases at V and 5 bases at J, with 14 bases between the two ends. This CDR3 has 13 amino acids. CDR3 DNA: TGTGCCAGCATGTTCGGGTTGGGGGAGACCCAGTACTTC. Translated: CASMFGLGETQYF.

The chain combines TRBV14 with TRBJ2-7; 7 bases line up with TRBD2. Germline CDR1 is SGHDN and CDR2 is FVKESK. The CDR3 contains 16 residues. V was clipped by 1 base and J by 3 bases; unmatched bases: 9. CDR3 protein: CASSQGYDAGVYEQYF. The CDR3 nucleotides read TGTGCCAGCAGCCAAGGGTACGACGCGGGAGTCTACGAGCAGTACTTC. The full variable domain, its missing parts supplied by reference TRBV14 and TRBJ2-7, is EAGVTQFPSHSVIEKGQTVTLRCDPISGHDNLYWYRRVMGKEIKFLLHFVKESKQDESGMPNNRFLAERTGGTYSTLKVQPAELEDSGVYFCASSQGYDAGVYEQYFGPGTRLTVT.

This clonotype was counted between two and nine times. J is TRBJ2-1 and V is TRBV9; 10 nucleotides agree with TRBD1. The trim removed 0 bases at V and 3 bases at J, leaving 3 bases unmatched. This CDR3 spans 16 amino acids. From germline, CDR1 is SGDLS and CDR2 YYNGEE. CDR3 in amino acids: CASSVVGQGNYNEQFF. The CDR3 DNA follows: TGTGCCAGCAGCGTAGTGGGACAGGGGAACTACAATGAGCAGTTCTTC.

This clonotype came up once. The chain combines TRBV20-1 with TRBJ2-7, with 10 bases identical to TRBD2. CDR3 length equals 14 residues. V lost 6 bases, J lost 1 base, and 6 bases stayed unmatched. The V gene's germline CDR1 is DFQATT and CDR2 SNEGSKA (reference sequence). CDR3 coding DNA: TGCAGTGCGCCGACTAGCGGGCCTTCCTACGAGCAGTACTTC. Protein: CSAPTSGPSYEQYF.

V and J are TRBV4-2 and TRBJ1-1, with D possibly matching TRBD1 (5 bases). This CDR3 is built from 17 residues. Trimming pared 2 bases from V and 3 bases from J, leaving 19 bases between. Germline lookup yields CDR1 LGHNA and CDR2 YNFKEQ. CDR3 region: CASSQPGWWGSDTEAFF. The CDR3 nucleotides read TGTGCCAGCAGCCAACCTGGCTGGTGGGGCTCGGACACTGAAGCTTTCTTT.

The table lists this clonotype with a few counts. The chain combines TRBV12-3 or TRBV12-4 with TRBJ1-5; D ambiguous. V lost 4 bases, J lost 4 bases, and 11 bases lay in between. The CDR3 covers 14 residues. CDR3 bases: TGTGCCAGCAGTTCAGGACGGGCAAATCAGCCCCAGCATTTT. Translation gives CASSSGRANQPQHF.

The J gene is TRBJ1-2, the V gene TRBV3-1; possible D gene TRBD1, 5 bases. Deletions cut 6 bases from V and 9 bases from J, with 17 bases between. The length of the CDR3 is 13 residues. Germline loops: CDR1 LGHDT, CDR2 YNNKEL (reference sequence). The CDR3 region is CASRAGLLSSYTF. CDR3 DNA sequence: TGTGCCAGCAGAGCGGGGCTCCTTAGTAGCTACACCTTC.

This chain connects TRBV5-1 to TRBJ1-1; D gene uncertain. The V end lost 2 bases, the J end lost 1 base, and 12 bases lay between the germline ends. Germline CDR1 is SGHRS and CDR2 is YFSETQ. There are 15 residues in the CDR3. The CDR3: CASSLEATSNTEAFF. In DNA, the CDR3 is TGCGCCAGCAGCTTAGAGGCCACCTCGAACACTGAAGCTTTCTTT. Combining the CDR3 with reference TRBV5-1 and TRBJ1-1 gives the whole variable domain KAGVTQTPRYLIKTRGQQVTLSCSPISGHRSVSWYQQTPGQGLQFLFEYFSETQRNKGNFPGRFSGRQFSNSRSEMNVSTLELGDSALYLCASSLEATSNTEAFFGQGTRLTVV.

The rearrangement joins TRBV6-6 to TRBJ2-5, with a tentative D call TRBD2 (6 bases). In germline, CDR1 is MNHNY, CDR2 SVGAGI (reference sequence). V was clipped by 6 bases and J by 3 bases, with 29 bases between them. The CDR3 is 19 residues long. The CDR3 nucleotides are TGTGCCAGCAGCCCCACCTACCCGAGGCCACTAGCCCAAGAAGAGACCCAGTACTTC. Its translation is CASSPTYPRPLAQEETQYF.

There are a few counts of this clonotype. The CDR3 protein is CASSQSDRPNTGELFF. The CDR3 DNA reads as TGCGCCAGCAGCCAGAGCGACAGGCCGAACACCGGGGAGCTGTTTTTT. V usage is TRBV4-1 and J usage is TRBJ2-2, with D possibly matching TRBD1 (6 bases). This CDR3 spans 16 amino acids. The germline V and J ends were trimmed by 3 bases and 0 bases, with 11 bases remaining between them. Germline V lookup: CDR1 MGHRA, CDR2 YSYEKL.

The V call is TRBV6-2 or TRBV6-3, the J call TRBJ1-2; TRBD1 might be the D (5 bases). The CDR3 runs 15 residues. Germline assignment: CDR1 MNHEY and CDR2 SVGEGT. The V end lost 0 bases, the J end lost 8 bases, and 16 bases lay between the germline ends. The CDR3 loop reads CASSYSRGRREGYTF. The CDR3, as DNA: TGTGCCAGCAGTTACTCGAGGGGTCGACGAGAGGGCTACACCTTC.

This clonotype was recorded a few times. The chain is built from TRBV5-1 and TRBJ1-4; TRBD1 is a possible D gene (6 bases). Trimming left V 4 bases short and J 7 bases short, with 14 bases between. This CDR3 has 14 amino acids. Germline V gene lookup returns CDR1 SGHRS and CDR2 YFSETQ. The CDR3 loop is CASSHPGHSEKLFF. The CDR3 DNA is TGCGCCAGCAGCCACCCGGGACACAGTGAAAAACTGTTTTTT.

This chain joins TRBV12-3 or TRBV12-4 and TRBJ2-3; the match to TRBD2 covers 13 bases. The CDR3 totals 16 residues. Trimming at V came to 5 bases and at J to 0 bases, leaving 2 bases not matched to a gene. The CDR3 here is CASSRTSGSSTDTQYF. CDR3 sequence (DNA): TGTGCCAGCAGTCGGACTAGCGGGAGTAGCACAGATACGCAGTATTTT.

The V gene is TRBV7-2, the J gene TRBJ2-7; no reliable D call. Germline CDR1 and CDR2: SGHTA and FQGNSA. The CDR3 length is 13 residues. Trimming removed 6 bases at V and 2 bases at J, with 11 bases between. The DNA for the CDR3 is TGTGCCAGCAGAGGTCGGGCACCCTACGAGCAGTACTTC. It yields the protein CASRGRAPYEQYF.

V and J are TRBV5-1 and TRBJ2-2; 10 bases align to TRBD2. Germline assignment: CDR1 SGHRS and CDR2 YFSETQ. The CDR3 contains 15 residues. With 6 bases clipped from V and 1 base from J, the junction kept 3 bases outside the gene matches. CDR3 nucleotide sequence: TGCGCCAGCACCTGGACTAGCGGGAACACCGGGGAGCTGTTTTTT. This gives the protein CASTWTSGNTGELFF.

The chain employs TRBV4-1 and TRBJ2-5; D is ambiguous. This CDR3 spans 14 amino acids. Germline V lookup: CDR1 MGHRA, CDR2 YSYEKL. V lost 1 base, J lost 3 bases, and 9 bases lay in between. This CDR3 reads CASSQVGIEETQYF. The CDR3 DNA reads as TGCGCCAGCAGCCAAGTGGGGATTGAAGAGACCCAGTACTTC.

J is TRBJ2-7 and V is TRBV12-3 or TRBV12-4, with 9 bases identical to TRBD2. After removal of 4 bases from V and 6 bases from J, the junction contained 13 bases not matched to a gene. The CDR3 covers 16 residues. The CDR3: CASSSGGGGGVSEQYF. The DNA for the CDR3 is TGTGCCAGCAGTTCCGGCGGGGGGGGAGGGGTTAGCGAGCAGTACTTC.

The gene calls are TRBV20-1 and TRBJ2-3; D unclear. Trimming took off 3 bases at V and 4 bases at J, with 8 bases between the two ends. The length of the CDR3 is 12 residues. Germline CDR1 reads DFQATT; CDR2 reads SNEGSKA (reference sequence). Here the CDR3 reads CSASVAPDTQYF. The CDR3 DNA follows: TGCAGTGCTAGTGTGGCTCCAGATACGCAGTATTTT.